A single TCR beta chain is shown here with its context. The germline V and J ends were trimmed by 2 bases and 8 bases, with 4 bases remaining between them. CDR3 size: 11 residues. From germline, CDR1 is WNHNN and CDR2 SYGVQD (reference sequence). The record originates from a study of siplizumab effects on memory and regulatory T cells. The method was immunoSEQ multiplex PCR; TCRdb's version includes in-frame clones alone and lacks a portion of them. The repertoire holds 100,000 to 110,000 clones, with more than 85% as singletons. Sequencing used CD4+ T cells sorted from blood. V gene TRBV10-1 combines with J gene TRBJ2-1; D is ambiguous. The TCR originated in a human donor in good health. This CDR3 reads CASSEGYEQFF. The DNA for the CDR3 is TGCGCCAGCAGTGAGGGCTATGAGCAGTTCTTC.